Listed below are T cell receptor beta chains from one sample, sequenced in a study of CD4 T cells in relation to SARS-CoV-2 and coronaviruses. The data were produced by immunoSEQ multiplex PCR, yet TCRdb's version contains in-frame clones alone and is incomplete. The sample lists around 65,000 clones, about nine tenths seen once, with 1.6% in the top ten. Source material: memory CD4+ T cells from PBMCs. The receptors originated from a human donor in good health. The CDR3 runs from the conserved cysteine through the conserved F or W. D genes are given only for firm matches. Only some rows state a clone size, as once, few, many or a class for expanded clones.

V: TRBV12-3/TRBV12-4; D: NA; J: TRBJ1-1; size: NA; DNA: TGTGCCAGCAGGACAGGTAACACTGAAGCTTTCTTT; CDR3: CASRTGNTEAFF
V: TRBV7-3; D: NA; J: TRBJ1-6; size: NA; DNA: TGTGCCAGCAGCTTAATGAATAATTCACCCCTCCACTTT; CDR3: CASSLMNNSPLHF
V: TRBV7-9; D: TRBD2; J: TRBJ2-5; size: NA; DNA: TGTGCCAGCAGCCGGAGCGGGGGGGTACAAGAGACCCAGTACTTC; CDR3: CASSRSGGVQETQYF
V: TRBV20-1; D: NA; J: TRBJ2-4; size: once; DNA: TGCAGTGCTAGAGATCGGCACATTCAGTACTTC; CDR3: CSARDRHIQYF
V: TRBV9; D: NA; J: TRBJ2-7; size: NA; DNA: TGTGCCAGCAGCGTAGATGGCAGTTATTACGAGCAGTACTTC; CDR3: CASSVDGSYYEQYF
V: TRBV6-2/TRBV6-3; D: NA; J: TRBJ2-1; size: once; DNA: TGTGCCAGCAGTTACTCGGTTCCCCCCCAGCAGTTCTTC; CDR3: CASSYSVPPQQFF
V: TRBV27; D: TRBD2; J: TRBJ2-2; size: NA; DNA: TGTGCCAGTGGGACTAGCGGGATGGACACCGGGGAGCTGTTTTTT; CDR3: CASGTSGMDTGELFF
V: TRBV9; D: TRBD2; J: TRBJ2-7; size: NA; DNA: TGTGCCAGCAGCGTCCTCGGGGGGGCCTCCTACGAGCAGTACTTC; CDR3: CASSVLGGASYEQYF
V: TRBV2; D: TRBD1; J: TRBJ2-7; size: NA; DNA: TGTGCCAGCAGTGAACAGGGGGACCTCTACGAGCAGTACTTC; CDR3: CASSEQGDLYEQYF
V: TRBV28; D: NA; J: TRBJ2-7; size: NA; DNA: TGTGCCATCATAGGAAACTACGAGCAGTACTTC; CDR3: CAIIGNYEQYF
V: TRBV3-1/TRBV3-2; D: NA; J: TRBJ2-3; size: NA; DNA: TGTGCCAGCAGCTCCGGAGGGGGGAAAAACACAGATACGCAGTATTTT; CDR3: CASSSGGGKNTDTQYF
V: TRBV5-1; D: NA; J: TRBJ1-1; size: few; DNA: TGCGCCAGCAGCCCGGACAACTTGAACACTGAAGCTTTCTTT; CDR3: CASSPDNLNTEAFF
V: TRBV5-4; D: NA; J: TRBJ2-1; size: few; DNA: TGTGCCAGCAGCCTAAGGCTGGGGGCGGGAGCTGTTTGGAATGAGCAGTTCTTC; CDR3: CASSLRLGAGAVWNEQFF
V: TRBV18; D: NA; J: TRBJ2-7; size: NA; DNA: TGTGCCAGCTCAACCTATGACAAGTCCTACGAGCAGTACTTC; CDR3: CASSTYDKSYEQYF
V: TRBV2; D: TRBD1; J: TRBJ1-3; size: NA; DNA: TGTGCCAGCAGCGGAGCCCAGGGGGCGGGGGGAAACACCATATATTTT; CDR3: CASSGAQGAGGNTIYF
V: TRBV2; D: TRBD1; J: TRBJ2-4; size: NA; DNA: TGTGCCAGCAGTAAACAGGGGGCGGGAAACATTCAGTACTTC; CDR3: CASSKQGAGNIQYF
V: TRBV2; D: NA; J: TRBJ1-1; size: few; DNA: TGTGCCAGCAGTTCTAGGCCTCGGCGGGAGGGGACTGAAGCTTTCTTT; CDR3: CASSSRPRREGTEAFF
V: TRBV7-2; D: TRBD2; J: TRBJ2-1; size: NA; DNA: TGTGCCAGCAGCTATCCGGGACTAGCGGGAGGAAATGAGCAGTTCTTC; CDR3: CASSYPGLAGGNEQFF
V: TRBV5-1; D: NA; J: TRBJ1-2; size: NA; DNA: TGCGCCAGCAGCTTGGTGGGTCGCTATGGCTACACCTTC; CDR3: CASSLVGRYGYTF
V: TRBV11-3; D: TRBD1; J: TRBJ2-3; size: NA; DNA: TGTGCCAGCAGCTTAGGATCCGGGACAGGGGGCACAGATACGCAGTATTTT; CDR3: CASSLGSGTGGTDTQYF
V: TRBV7-9; D: NA; J: TRBJ2-5; size: NA; DNA: TGTGCCAGCAGCTCCACCGGGACAATCCAAGAGACCCAGTACTTC; CDR3: CASSSTGTIQETQYF
V: TRBV9; D: NA; J: TRBJ1-1; size: NA; DNA: TGTGCCAGCAGCCCCCAGGTAGGGGGTACTGAAGCTTTCTTT; CDR3: CASSPQVGGTEAFF
V: TRBV5-1; D: NA; J: TRBJ2-2; size: NA; DNA: TGCGCCAGCAGCTTCGGTACCAACACCGGGGAGCTGTTTTTT; CDR3: CASSFGTNTGELFF
V: TRBV6-5; D: TRBD1; J: TRBJ1-4; size: NA; DNA: TGTGCCAGCAGTTACTTGGACAGGTGGGAAAAACTGTTTTTT; CDR3: CASSYLDRWEKLFF
V: TRBV7-9; D: NA; J: TRBJ2-5; size: once; DNA: TGTGCCAGCAGCCGGGAATTCCGAGAGACCCAGTACTTC; CDR3: CASSREFRETQYF
V: TRBV9; D: NA; J: TRBJ2-3; size: NA; DNA: TGTGCCAGCAGCGTAGTTGGGGGCCCCAGCACAGATACGCAGTATTTT; CDR3: CASSVVGGPSTDTQYF
V: TRBV5-1; D: NA; J: TRBJ1-2; size: NA; DNA: TGCGCCAGCAGCTCGGAAGGGGCTGCTGGCTACACCTTC; CDR3: CASSSEGAAGYTF
V: TRBV2; D: NA; J: TRBJ2-3; size: NA; DNA: TGTGCCAGCTCCAGGGGAGTAAGCACAGATACGCAGTATTTT; CDR3: CASSRGVSTDTQYF
V: TRBV30; D: NA; J: TRBJ1-1; size: NA; DNA: TGTGCCTGGAGTTTCGGGGATACAACTTCGAACACTGAAGCTTTCTTT; CDR3: CAWSFGDTTSNTEAFF
V: TRBV15; D: TRBD1; J: TRBJ2-7; size: NA; DNA: TGTGCCACCAGTCGTCCGGGACAGAGCTACGAGCAGTACTTC; CDR3: CATSRPGQSYEQYF
V: TRBV13; D: NA; J: TRBJ2-3; size: NA; DNA: TGTGCCAGCAGCCCTAGCCATGGGGCAGATACGCAGTATTTT; CDR3: CASSPSHGADTQYF
V: TRBV2; D: TRBD2; J: TRBJ2-3; size: NA; DNA: TGTGCCAGCAGCCTCACGCCCCGGACTGGGCGGGAGGGCCTCGGCACAGATACGCAGTATTTT; CDR3: CASSLTPRTGREGLGTDTQYF
V: TRBV30; D: NA; J: TRBJ1-5; size: NA; DNA: TGTGCCTGGAGTGCCTGGGGGGGAAATCAGCCCCAGCATTTT; CDR3: CAWSAWGGNQPQHF
V: TRBV9; D: NA; J: TRBJ2-7; size: NA; DNA: TGTGCCAGCAGCCCAGTTGAAAGCTCCTACGAGCAGTACTTC; CDR3: CASSPVESSYEQYF
V: TRBV11-2; D: TRBD2; J: TRBJ2-1; size: once; DNA: TGTGCCAGCAGCTTACGGAGGGGAGGGGTTTACAATGAGCAGTTCTTC; CDR3: CASSLRRGGVYNEQFF
V: TRBV27; D: NA; J: TRBJ1-1; size: NA; DNA: TGTGCCAGCAGTCCCCTGGGGAGTGGGGGTACTGAAGCTTTCTTT; CDR3: CASSPLGSGGTEAFF
V: TRBV28; D: NA; J: TRBJ2-3; size: few; DNA: TGTGCCAGCAGTCGGGAGTTGGTCGGGGATACGCAGTATTTT; CDR3: CASSRELVGDTQYF
V: TRBV6-2/TRBV6-3; D: TRBD1; J: TRBJ1-1; size: NA; DNA: TGTGCCAGCAGTTACTCTTTTGGGGACAGGGTGGACACTGAAGCTTTCTTT; CDR3: CASSYSFGDRVDTEAFF
V: TRBV10-3; D: TRBD2; J: TRBJ2-5; size: NA; DNA: TGTGCCATCAGTGATCCTCTAGCGGGGGTACAAGAGACCCAGTACTTC; CDR3: CAISDPLAGVQETQYF
V: TRBV3-1/TRBV3-2; D: NA; J: TRBJ2-7; size: NA; DNA: TGTGCCAGCAGCCATGGCGGCAGTACCTACGAGCAGTACTTC; CDR3: CASSHGGSTYEQYF